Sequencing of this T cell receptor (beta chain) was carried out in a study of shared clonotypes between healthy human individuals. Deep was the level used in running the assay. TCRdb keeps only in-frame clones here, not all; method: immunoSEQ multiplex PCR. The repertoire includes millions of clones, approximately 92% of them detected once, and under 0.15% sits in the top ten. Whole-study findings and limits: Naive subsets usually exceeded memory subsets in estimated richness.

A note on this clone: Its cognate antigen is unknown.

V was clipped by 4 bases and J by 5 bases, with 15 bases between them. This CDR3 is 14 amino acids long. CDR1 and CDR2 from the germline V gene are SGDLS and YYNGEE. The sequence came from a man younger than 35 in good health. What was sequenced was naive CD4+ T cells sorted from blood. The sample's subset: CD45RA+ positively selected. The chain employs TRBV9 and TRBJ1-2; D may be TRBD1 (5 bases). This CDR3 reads CASSLADNEYGYTF. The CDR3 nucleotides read TGTGCCAGCAGCCTCGCGGACAATGAATATGGCTACACCTTC.